A single sample is the source of the 13 T cell receptor beta chains below, sequenced in a study of cytomegalovirus exposure and HLA in healthy donors. Repertoires were generated with immunoSEQ multiplex PCR, while TCRdb's copy carries only in-frame clones and drops some. Of roughly 60,000 clones listed, approximately 95% are singletons. The sample taken for sequencing was PBMCs. The receptors originated from a woman younger than 30 in good health and CMV-seronegative.

The chain recombines TRBV19 with TRBJ1-2, with 11 nucleotides matching TRBD1. The CDR3 runs to 14 residues. V shed 6 bases and J 3 bases; nucleotides not matched to a gene: 3. Germline V gene data show CDR1 as LNHDA and CDR2 as SQIVND (reference sequence). CDR3 bases: TGTGCCAGTAGGGACAGGGGGCTTGACTATGGCTACACCTTC. Amino acids: CASRDRGLDYGYTF. Variable domain in full (rest from reference TRBV19 and TRBJ1-2): DGGITQSPKYLFRKEGQNVTLSCEQNLNHDAMYWYRQDPGQGLRLIYYSQIVNDFQKGDIAEGYSVSREKKESFPLTVTSAQKNPTAFYLCASRDRGLDYGYTFGSGTRLTVV.

The chain carries TRBV7-2 and TRBJ2-7, with 12 bases identical to TRBD2. V dropped 6 bases and J dropped 0; count of bases not matched to a gene: 12. This CDR3 is 18 amino acids long. CDR1 and CDR2 from the germline V gene are SGHTA and FQGNSA. The CDR3 nucleotides are TGTGCCAGCAGTTCCGGGACTAGCGGGTTCTCTTTCTCCTACGAGCAGTACTTC. Translation: CASSSGTSGFSFSYEQYF.

The rearrangement links TRBV29-1 to TRBJ2-1, with TRBD2 as a possible D gene (5 bases). The CDR3 sequence is 17 residues long. Trimming left V 0 bases short and J 1 base short, with 16 bases between. Germline V gene data show CDR1 as SQVTM and CDR2 as ANQGSEA. The CDR3 protein is CSVEDLWLGVSYNEQFF. In nucleotides, the CDR3 is TGCAGCGTTGAAGATCTTTGGCTCGGGGTATCCTACAATGAGCAGTTCTTC.

This clone was seen once. The V gene is TRBV7-9, the J gene TRBJ2-7; 12 positions match TRBD1. Germline trimming cut 5 bases from V and 2 bases from J; bases unmatched to any gene: 7. The CDR3 sequence is 16 residues long. Germline V CDR1 and CDR2: SEHNR, FQNEAQ (reference sequence). Here the CDR3 DNA reads TGTGCCAGCAGCACAGACCGGGACAGGGGGCCCTACGAGCAGTACTTC. This gives the protein CASSTDRDRGPYEQYF.

V is TRBV19 and J is TRBJ2-7; TRBD1 aligns across 10 bases. J was trimmed by 1 base and V by 3 bases; bases with no gene match: 9. The CDR3 contains 17 residues. Germline V CDR1 and CDR2: LNHDA, SQIVND (reference sequence). CDR3 amino acids: CASSIRDPGQGSYEQYF. In DNA form, the CDR3 reads TGTGCCAGTAGTATTAGGGACCCGGGACAGGGGTCCTACGAGCAGTACTTC.

The genes are TRBV7-6 and TRBJ2-7, with TRBD1 matching over 7 bases. Germline V gives CDR1 SGHVS, CDR2 FNYEAQ. CDR3 length equals 12 residues. CDR3 amino acids: CGSSPDRGQITV. CDR3 DNA: TGTGGCAGCAGCCCAGACCGGGGACAGATTACCGTC.

The V call is TRBV4-3, the J call TRBJ2-6, with D possibly matching TRBD1 (5 bases). The V gene's germline CDR1 is LGHNA and CDR2 YSLEER. The length of the CDR3 is 18 residues. Trimming stripped 2 bases from V and 0 bases from J, with 14 bases between. CDR3 amino acids: CASSQRGGQSSGANVLTF. DNA for the CDR3: TGCGCCAGCAGCCAAAGGGGCGGCCAGAGCTCTGGGGCCAACGTCCTGACTTTC.

The rearrangement uses TRBV29-1 and TRBJ2-1; 8 bases match TRBD1. The CDR3 is 16 residues long. Germline V lookup: CDR1 SQVTM, CDR2 ANQGSEA. Trimming at V came to 6 bases and at J to 2 bases, leaving 12 bases not matched to a gene. CDR3 region: CSVTGLRGLTYNEQFF. Here the CDR3 DNA reads TGCAGCGTGACGGGCCTCAGGGGGCTCACCTACAATGAGCAGTTCTTC.

The rearrangement uses TRBV4-3 and TRBJ2-1; TRBD1 matches at 7 bases. Germline V gives CDR1 LGHNA, CDR2 YSLEER. V gave up 0 bases and J gave up 5 bases; unmatched junction bases: 7. The CDR3 totals 16 residues. CDR3 nucleotide sequence: TGCGCCAGCAGCCAAGAGGGAAGGGGGCCGCACAATGAGCAGTTCTTC. The encoded protein is CASSQEGRGPHNEQFF.

The chain recombines TRBV7-2 with TRBJ2-3, with 7 bases fitting TRBD2. Germline-derived CDR1 and CDR2 are SGHTA and FQGNSA. There are 15 residues in the CDR3. Germline trimming cut 5 bases from V and 5 bases from J; bases unmatched to any gene: 10. The CDR3 reads CASSARDYVRDTQYF. The CDR3 nucleotides are TGTGCCAGCAGCGCCCGGGACTACGTACGAGATACGCAGTATTTT.

V is TRBV19 and J is TRBJ1-5; 9 nucleotides align to TRBD1. Trimming cost V 4 bases and J 4 bases; bases outside gene matches: 14. The CDR3 runs 18 residues. CDR1 is LNHDA, CDR2 SQIVND, per germline (reference sequence). The CDR3 protein is CASSTPGTGLRGNQPQHF. The DNA for the CDR3 is TGTGCCAGTAGTACCCCCGGGACAGGGCTGAGGGGAAATCAGCCCCAGCATTTT.

The V call is TRBV5-1, the J call TRBJ2-1, with a weak D call TRBD2 (5 bases). CDR3 length equals 13 residues. The germline V gene has CDR1 SGHRS and CDR2 YFSETQ. V gave up 4 bases and J gave up 6 bases, with 11 bases separating them. The DNA of the CDR3 is TGCGCCAGCAGCCCCCCGGGATCCAATGAGCAGTTCTTC. It encodes CASSPPGSNEQFF.

The chain carries TRBV19 and TRBJ1-2, with a tentative D call TRBD1 (5 bases). V was pared by 10 bases and J by 2 bases, with 17 bases between. The length of the CDR3 is 14 residues. Germline lookup yields CDR1 LNHDA and CDR2 SQIVND (reference sequence). The CDR3 DNA sequence: TGTGCCACCTCCCCCGGTCAGGGAAACTATGGCTACACCTTC. Translation: CATSPGQGNYGYTF.